Listed here are 2 T cell receptor beta chains from one sample, sequenced in a study of T cell repertoires in cytomegalovirus infection. TCRdb fed the reads into MiXCR, producing one record per CDR3 protein. The repertoire consists of about 740,000 distinct CDR3 sequences, with 35% to 45% occurring once and the leading ten covering 2.5% to 3.5%. The sequencing sample was made of PBMCs. The receptors stem from a human donor in good health (CMV status not recorded). Some clones in this sample may be carry-over from other donors' samples.

This chain links TRBV20-1 with TRBJ2-1, with TRBD1 as a possible D gene (5 bases). The CDR3 totals 12 residues. Germline V gene sequence: CDR1 DFQATT, CDR2 SNEGSKA (reference sequence). Trimming took 0 bases from V and 9 from J, leaving 9 bases between them. The CDR3 here is CSARDQGFEQFF. CDR3 nucleotides: TGCAGTGCTAGAGATCAGGGATTTGAGCAGTTCTTC.

J is TRBJ1-6 and V is TRBV23-1; the D is unclear. TRBV23-1 is labeled an ORF, and its function is uncertain. The length of the CDR3 is 15 residues. With 0 bases removed from V and 8 bases from J, the gap between germline ends came to 11 bases. The CDR3 region is CASSQSWSLYSPLHF. CDR3 nucleotides: TGCGCCAGCAGTCAATCCTGGAGTCTCTATTCACCCCTCCACTTT.